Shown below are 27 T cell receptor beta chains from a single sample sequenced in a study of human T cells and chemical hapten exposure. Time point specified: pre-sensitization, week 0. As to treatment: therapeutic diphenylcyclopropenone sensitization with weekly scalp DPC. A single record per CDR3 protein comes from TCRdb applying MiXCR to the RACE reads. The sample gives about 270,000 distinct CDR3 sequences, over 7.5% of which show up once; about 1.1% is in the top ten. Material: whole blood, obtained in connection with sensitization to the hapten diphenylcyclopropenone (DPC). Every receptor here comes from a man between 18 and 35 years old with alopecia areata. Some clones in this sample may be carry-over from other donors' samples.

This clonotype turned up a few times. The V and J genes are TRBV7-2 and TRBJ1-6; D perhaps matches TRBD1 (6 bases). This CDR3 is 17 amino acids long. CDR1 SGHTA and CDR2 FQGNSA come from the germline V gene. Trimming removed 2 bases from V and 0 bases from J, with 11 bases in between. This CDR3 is CASSLKGGGSYNSPLHF. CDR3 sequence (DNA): TGTGCCAGCAGCTTAAAAGGGGGAGGCTCCTATAATTCACCCCTCCACTTT.

CDR3: CASSPGTSGGISYEQYV. The CDR3 DNA reads TGTGCCAGCAGCCCCGGGACTAGCGGGGGGATCTCCTACGAGCAGTACGTC. The chain uses TRBV27 and TRBJ2-7, with 15 positions matching TRBD2. The germline V gene encodes CDR1 MNHEY and CDR2 SMNVEV (reference sequence). There are 17 residues in the CDR3. Germline trimming cut 6 bases from V and 0 bases from J; bases unmatched to any gene: 6.

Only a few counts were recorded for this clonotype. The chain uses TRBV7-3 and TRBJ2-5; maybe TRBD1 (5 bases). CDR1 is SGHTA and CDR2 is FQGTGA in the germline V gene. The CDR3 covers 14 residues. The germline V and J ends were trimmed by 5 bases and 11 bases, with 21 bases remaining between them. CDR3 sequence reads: CASSPTPGHAFQYF. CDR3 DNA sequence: TGTGCCAGCAGCCCCACTCCCGGACACGCTTTTCAGTACTTC.

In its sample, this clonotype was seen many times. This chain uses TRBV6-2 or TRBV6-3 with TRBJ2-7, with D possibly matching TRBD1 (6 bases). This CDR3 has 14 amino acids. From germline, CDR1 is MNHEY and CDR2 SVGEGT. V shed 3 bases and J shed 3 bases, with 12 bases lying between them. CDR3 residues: CASSYGGNDYEQYV. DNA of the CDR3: TGTGCCAGCAGTTATGGGGGCAACGACTACGAGCAGTACGTC.

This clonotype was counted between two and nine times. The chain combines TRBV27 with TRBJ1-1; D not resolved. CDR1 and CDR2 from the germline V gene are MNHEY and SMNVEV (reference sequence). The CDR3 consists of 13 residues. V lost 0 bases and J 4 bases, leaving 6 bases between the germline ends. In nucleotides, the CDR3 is TGTGCCAGCAGTTTATCGAAAGCCACTGAAGCTTTCTTT. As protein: CASSLSKATEAFF.

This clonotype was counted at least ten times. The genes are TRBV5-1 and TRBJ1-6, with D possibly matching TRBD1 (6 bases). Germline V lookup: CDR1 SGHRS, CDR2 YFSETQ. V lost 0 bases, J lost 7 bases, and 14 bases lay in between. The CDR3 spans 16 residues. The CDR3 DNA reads TGCGCCAGCAGCTTGGAGGGGGGCCCCTTGAATTCACCCCTCCACTTT. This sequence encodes CASSLEGGPLNSPLHF.

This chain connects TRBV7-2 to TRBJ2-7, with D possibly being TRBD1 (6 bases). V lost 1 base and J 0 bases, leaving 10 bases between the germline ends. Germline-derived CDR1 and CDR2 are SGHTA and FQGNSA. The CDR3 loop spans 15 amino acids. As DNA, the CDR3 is TGTGCCAGCAGCTTAGGGACAGCGAGCTCCTACGAGCAGTACTTC. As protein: CASSLGTASSYEQYF.

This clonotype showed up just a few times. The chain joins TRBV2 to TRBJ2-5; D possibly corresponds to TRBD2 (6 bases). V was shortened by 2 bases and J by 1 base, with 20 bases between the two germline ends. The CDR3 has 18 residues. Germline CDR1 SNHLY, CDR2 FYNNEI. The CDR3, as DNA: TGTGCCAGCAGTGAAAGGGGCAGGGCGGGATCCTCCCAAGAGACCCAGTACTTC. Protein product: CASSERGRAGSSQETQYF.

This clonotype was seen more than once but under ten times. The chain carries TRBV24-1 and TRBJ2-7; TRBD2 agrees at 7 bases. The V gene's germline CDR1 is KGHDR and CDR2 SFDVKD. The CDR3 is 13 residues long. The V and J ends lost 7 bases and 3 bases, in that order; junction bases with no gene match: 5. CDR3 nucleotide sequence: TGTGCCACCAGCCCGGGACTAAACTACGAGCAGTACTTC. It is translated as CATSPGLNYEQYF.

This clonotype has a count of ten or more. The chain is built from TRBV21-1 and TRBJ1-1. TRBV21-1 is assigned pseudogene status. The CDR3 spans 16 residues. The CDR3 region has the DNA TGTGCCAGCAGCAAAGAAGGGTCGACGGAGGACACTGAAGCTTTCTTT. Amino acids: CASSKEGSTEDTEAFF.

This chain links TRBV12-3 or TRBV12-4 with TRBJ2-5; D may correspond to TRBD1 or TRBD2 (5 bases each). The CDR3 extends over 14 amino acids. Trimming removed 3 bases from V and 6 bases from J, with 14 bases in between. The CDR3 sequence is CASSFGGERKTQYF. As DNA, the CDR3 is TGTGCCAGCAGTTTTGGGGGTGAGAGAAAGACCCAGTACTTC.

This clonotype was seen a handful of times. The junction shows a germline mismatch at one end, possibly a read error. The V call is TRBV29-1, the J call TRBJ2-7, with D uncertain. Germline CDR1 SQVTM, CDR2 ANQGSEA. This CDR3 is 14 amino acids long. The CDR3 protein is CSVEVATVSYKQYF. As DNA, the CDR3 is TGCAGCGTTGAAGTGGCCACAGTCAGCTACAAGCAGTACTTC.

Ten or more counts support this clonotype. CDR3 sequence: CASSLGVGVFYEQYF. For the CDR3, the DNA is TGTGCCAGCAGCTTAGGAGTCGGGGTATTCTACGAGCAGTACTTC. The J gene is TRBJ2-7, the V gene TRBV7-9; tentatively, D is TRBD2 (5 bases). V lost 1 base and J lost 3, with 13 bases in between. Germline V gives CDR1 SEHNR, CDR2 FQNEAQ (reference sequence). The CDR3 extends over 15 amino acids.

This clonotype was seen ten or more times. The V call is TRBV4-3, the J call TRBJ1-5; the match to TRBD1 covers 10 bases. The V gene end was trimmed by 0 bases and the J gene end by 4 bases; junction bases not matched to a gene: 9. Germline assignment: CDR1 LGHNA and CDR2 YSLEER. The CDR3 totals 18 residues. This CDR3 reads CASSQDFQRGQGNQPQHF. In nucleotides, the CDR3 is TGCGCCAGCAGCCAAGATTTCCAACGGGGACAGGGGAATCAGCCCCAGCATTTT.

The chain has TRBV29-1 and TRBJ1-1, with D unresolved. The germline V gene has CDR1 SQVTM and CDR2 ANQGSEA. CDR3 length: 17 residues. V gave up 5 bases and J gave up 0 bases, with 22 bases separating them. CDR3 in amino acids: CSVTSRAAVLMNTEAFF. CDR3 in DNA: TGCAGCGTTACCTCTCGGGCAGCAGTCCTTATGAACACTGAAGCTTTCTTT.

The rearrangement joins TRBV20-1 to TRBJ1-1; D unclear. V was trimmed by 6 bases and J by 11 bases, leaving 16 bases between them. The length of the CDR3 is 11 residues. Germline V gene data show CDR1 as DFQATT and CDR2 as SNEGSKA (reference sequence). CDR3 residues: CSATNIRGAFF. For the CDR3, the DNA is TGCAGTGCGACTAACATTCGCGGGGCTTTCTTT.

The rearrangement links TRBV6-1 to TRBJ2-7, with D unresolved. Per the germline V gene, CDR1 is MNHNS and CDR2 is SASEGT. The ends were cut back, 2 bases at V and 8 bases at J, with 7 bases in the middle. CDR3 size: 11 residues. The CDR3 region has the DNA TGTGCCAGCAGTGAATACCTACAGCAGTACGTC. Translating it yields CASSEYLQQYV.

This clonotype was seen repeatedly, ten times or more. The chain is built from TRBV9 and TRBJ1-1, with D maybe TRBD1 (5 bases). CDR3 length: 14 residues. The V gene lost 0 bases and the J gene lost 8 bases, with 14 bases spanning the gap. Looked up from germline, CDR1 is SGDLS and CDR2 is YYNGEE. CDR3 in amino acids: CASSVVMQGQEAFF. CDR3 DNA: TGTGCCAGCAGCGTAGTCATGCAGGGCCAAGAAGCTTTCTTT.

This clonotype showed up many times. Written as DNA, the CDR3 is TGCAGTGCTAGAGAGTTTAGGACAGGGGGCGCTTACACCGGGGAGCTGTTTTTT. It specifies CSAREFRTGGAYTGELFF. V and J are TRBV20-1 and TRBJ2-2, with 11 bases identical to TRBD1. Germline-derived CDR1 and CDR2 are DFQATT and SNEGSKA (reference sequence). The CDR3 is 18 amino acids. V lost 0 bases to trimming and J lost 3 bases; unmatched junction nucleotides: 9.

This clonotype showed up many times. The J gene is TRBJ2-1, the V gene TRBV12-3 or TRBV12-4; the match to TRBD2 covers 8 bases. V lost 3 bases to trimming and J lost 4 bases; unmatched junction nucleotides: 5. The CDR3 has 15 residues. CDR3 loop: CASSFGSGVYNEQFF. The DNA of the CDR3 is TGTGCCAGCAGTTTTGGTAGCGGGGTTTACAATGAGCAGTTCTTC.

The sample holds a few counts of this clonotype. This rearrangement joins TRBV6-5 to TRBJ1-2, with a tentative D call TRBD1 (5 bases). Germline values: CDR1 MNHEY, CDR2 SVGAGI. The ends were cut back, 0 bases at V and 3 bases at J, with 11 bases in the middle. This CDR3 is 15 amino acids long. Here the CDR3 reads CASSYSWDGYYGYTF. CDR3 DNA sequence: TGTGCCAGCAGTTACTCTTGGGACGGTTACTATGGCTACACCTTC.

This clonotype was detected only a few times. As DNA, the CDR3 is TGCGCCAGCAGCCCCTCGCGGGACAGTGTAACCTACGAAGCTTTCTTT. Translated: CASSPSRDSVTYEAFF. The chain uses TRBV5-1 and TRBJ1-1; 7 nucleotides align to TRBD1. CDR1 and CDR2 from the germline V gene are SGHRS and YFSETQ. The V gene end was trimmed by 4 bases and the J gene end by 8 bases; junction bases not matched to a gene: 17. The CDR3 runs to 16 residues.

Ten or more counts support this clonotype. This chain's CDR3 is CASSPAGQGINYGYTF. In nucleotides, the CDR3 is TGTGCCAGCAGCCCCGCAGGACAGGGTATCAACTATGGCTACACCTTC. The V gene is TRBV11-2, the J gene TRBJ1-2; TRBD1 agrees at 8 bases. Germline loops: CDR1 SGHAT, CDR2 FQNNGV. After removal of 5 bases from V and 2 bases from J, the junction contained 10 bases not matched to a gene. The CDR3 has 16 amino acids.

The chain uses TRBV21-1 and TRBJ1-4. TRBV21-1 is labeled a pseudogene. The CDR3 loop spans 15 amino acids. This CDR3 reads CASSKTVRENEKLFF. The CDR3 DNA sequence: TGTGCCAGCAGCAAAACCGTGAGGGAGAATGAAAAACTGTTTTTT.

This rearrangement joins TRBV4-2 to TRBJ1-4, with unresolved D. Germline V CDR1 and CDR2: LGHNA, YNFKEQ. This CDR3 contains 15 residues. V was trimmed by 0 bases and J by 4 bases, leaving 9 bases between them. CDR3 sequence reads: CASSQDRGRNEKLFF. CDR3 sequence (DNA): TGTGCCAGCAGCCAAGATCGCGGACGTAATGAAAAACTGTTTTTT.

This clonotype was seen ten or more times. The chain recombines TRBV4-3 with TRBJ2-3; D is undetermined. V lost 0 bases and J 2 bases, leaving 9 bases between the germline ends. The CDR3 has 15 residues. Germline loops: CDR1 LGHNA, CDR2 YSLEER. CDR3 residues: CASSQDPGFTDTQYF. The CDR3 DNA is TGCGCCAGCAGCCAAGATCCAGGCTTCACAGATACGCAGTATTTT.

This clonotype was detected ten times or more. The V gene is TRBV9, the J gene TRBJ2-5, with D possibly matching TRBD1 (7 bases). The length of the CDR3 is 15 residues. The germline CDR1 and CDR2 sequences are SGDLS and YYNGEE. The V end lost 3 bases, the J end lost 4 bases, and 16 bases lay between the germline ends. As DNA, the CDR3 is TGTGCCAGCAGCGAACAGGGGAGGTACGGAGAGACCCAGTACTTC. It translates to CASSEQGRYGETQYF.